Listed below are T cell receptor beta chains from one sample, sequenced in a study of blood T cell repertoires in COVID-19. Assay used: immunoSEQ multiplex PCR; TCRdb lists only in-frame clones, some missing. The sample includes approximately 360,000 clones, 88% of them seen just once. Sequenced: PBMCs or T cells enriched from blood (not recorded which). Receptors were obtained from a woman aged 25 to 39 with acute COVID-19. The CDR3 runs from the conserved cysteine through the conserved F or W. A D gene is named only where the DNA matches it firmly. Size is omitted from some rows. Given values are once, few, many or a class for expanded clones.

j_gene,abundance,v_gene,d_gene,CDR3aa,CDR3nt
TRBJ1-2,-,TRBV7-8,-,CASSGLRGMSYGYTF,TGTGCCAGCAGCGGATTACGGGGGATGAGCTATGGCTACACCTTC
TRBJ2-7,-,TRBV19,-,CASSSLLDREQYF,TGTGCCAGTAGTTCCCTCCTCGACAGGGAGCAGTACTTC
TRBJ2-1,once,TRBV29-1,-,CSAKRTTRNEQFF,TGCAGCGCCAAGCGCACTACTCGGAATGAGCAGTTCTTC
TRBJ1-5,-,TRBV30,TRBD1,CAWSVIKDRGLNSNQPQHF,TGTGCCTGGAGTGTTATTAAGGACAGGGGACTTAATAGCAATCAGCCCCAGCATTTT
TRBJ2-3,once,TRBV25-1,-,CASSVRVSDTQYF,TGTGCCAGCAGTGTTCGGGTTTCAGATACGCAGTATTTT
TRBJ1-2,-,TRBV4-3,-,CASSRGVDGANYGYTF,TGCGCCAGCAGCCGGGGCGTGGACGGCGCTAACTATGGCTACACCTTC
TRBJ2-7,once,TRBV6-1,TRBD1,CASSVPGQGRSYEQYF,TGTGCCAGCAGTGTCCCGGGACAGGGAAGGAGCTACGAGCAGTACTTC
TRBJ2-4,-,TRBV7-2,-,CASSLDDSQDIQYF,TGTGCCAGCAGCTTAGATGACAGTCAGGACATTCAGTACTTC
TRBJ2-7,-,TRBV29-1,TRBD2,CSVEVVGGGAHEQYF,TGCAGCGTTGAAGTTGTGGGCGGGGGGGCCCACGAGCAGTACTTC
TRBJ1-2,-,TRBV6-5,TRBD1,CASSTGAGGGYTF,TGTGCCAGTAGCACAGGGGCCGGAGGTGGCTACACCTTC
TRBJ2-3,-,TRBV7-2,TRBD2,CASSLALAGGTDTQYF,TGTGCCAGCAGCTTAGCTCTAGCGGGGGGCACAGATACGCAGTATTTT
TRBJ1-1,-,TRBV11-2,TRBD1,CASSTLRDRVRAAFF,TGTGCCAGCAGCACACTCAGAGACAGGGTTAGGGCCGCTTTCTTT
TRBJ1-2,-,TRBV5-1,-,CASSPWSTGLPYGYTF,TGCGCCAGCAGCCCATGGAGCACAGGACTACCCTATGGCTACACCTTC
TRBJ2-7,-,TRBV7-6,TRBD1,CASSRDSSYEQYF,TGTGCCAGCAGCCGGGACAGCTCCTACGAGCAGTACTTC
TRBJ1-5,-,TRBV6-1,-,CASSEGGSNQPQHF,TGTGCCAGCAGTGAAGGAGGAAGTAATCAGCCCCAGCATTTT
TRBJ1-1,-,TRBV29-1,TRBD1,CSGRSTGENTEAFF,TGCAGCGGCCGATCGACAGGGGAGAACACTGAAGCTTTCTTT
TRBJ2-3,-,TRBV9,-,CASSADRLRTDTQYF,TGTGCCAGCAGCGCGGACAGACTACGCACAGATACGCAGTATTTT
TRBJ2-7,-,TRBV6-5,-,CASRRSIYEQYF,TGTGCCAGCAGACGGAGTATCTACGAGCAGTACTTC
TRBJ2-7,-,TRBV5-5,TRBD1,CASSLVGQSSYEQYF,TGTGCCAGCAGCCTGGTGGGACAGAGCTCCTACGAGCAGTACTTC
TRBJ1-1,once,TRBV12-3/TRBV12-4,-,CASSFKARAEAFF,TGTGCCAGCAGTTTCAAGGCGAGGGCTGAAGCTTTCTTT
TRBJ1-4,-,TRBV28,-,CASSLYGEGEKLFF,TGTGCCAGCAGTTTATATGGGGAGGGTGAAAAACTGTTTTTT
TRBJ1-2,-,TRBV5-5,-,CASSLAQPNYGYTF,TGTGCCAGCAGCTTGGCACAGCCTAACTATGGCTACACCTTC
TRBJ1-6,-,TRBV10-1,-,CAWSSVPPLHF,TGCGCCTGGTCCTCGGTGCCACCCCTCCACTTT
TRBJ2-3,few,TRBV24-1,-,CATSGNSPTDTQYF,TGTGCCACTTCGGGAAACTCTCCCACAGATACGCAGTATTTT
TRBJ1-1,-,TRBV6-5,-,CASSYSGGAYTEAFF,TGTGCCAGCAGTTACTCGGGGGGGGCTTATACTGAAGCTTTCTTT
TRBJ2-3,-,TRBV5-1,-,CASSLVPGAADTQYF,TGCGCCAGCAGCTTGGTACCTGGGGCTGCAGATACGCAGTATTTT
TRBJ1-4,-,TRBV10-2,TRBD1,CATGQVPNEKLFF,TGCGCCACCGGACAGGTTCCTAATGAAAAACTGTTTTTT
TRBJ2-5,-,TRBV20-1,TRBD2,CSASPRVAGDQETQYF,TGCAGTGCTAGTCCCAGGGTAGCGGGGGACCAAGAGACCCAGTACTTC
TRBJ2-1,-,TRBV23-1,-,CASSQSGRGSYNEQFF,TGCGCCAGCAGTCAATCCGGCAGGGGATCCTACAATGAGCAGTTCTTC
TRBJ1-2,-,TRBV11-2,TRBD1,CASSPDRNYGYTF,TGTGCCAGCAGCCCGGACAGGAACTATGGCTACACCTTC
TRBJ2-1,-,TRBV6-5,-,CASSYTVPDYEQFF,TGTGCCAGCAGTTACACCGTCCCGGACTATGAGCAGTTCTTC
TRBJ2-3,-,TRBV4-2,TRBD2,CASSQEGSGGAADTQYF,TGTGCCAGCAGCCAAGAAGGGAGCGGGGGGGCCGCAGATACGCAGTATTTT
TRBJ1-2,-,TRBV20-1,TRBD1,CSASRNTGEASGYTF,TGCAGTGCTAGTAGGAATACAGGGGAGGCCAGTGGCTACACCTTC
TRBJ2-1,-,TRBV7-2,-,CASTWGLSGRSSYNEQFF,TGTGCCAGCACCTGGGGGTTGAGCGGGCGCAGCTCCTACAATGAGCAGTTCTTC
TRBJ2-3,-,TRBV7-2,TRBD2,CASSVYGPGLGTDTQYF,TGTGCCAGCAGCGTATATGGGCCGGGACTAGGAACAGATACGCAGTATTTT
TRBJ1-2,-,TRBV29-1,-,CSGTDNYGYTF,TGCAGCGGGACAGACAACTATGGCTACACCTTC
TRBJ2-1,-,TRBV18,-,CASSPRSRVRFHNEQFF,TGTGCCAGCTCCCCACGATCGAGAGTCAGGTTCCACAATGAGCAGTTCTTC
TRBJ1-5,-,TRBV7-9,-,CASSLWLGRDNQPQHF,TGTGCCAGCAGCTTATGGTTAGGGCGGGACAATCAGCCCCAGCATTTT
TRBJ2-3,once,TRBV6-1,TRBD2,CASSGGLAGGVDTQYF,TGTGCCAGCAGTGGGGGACTAGCGGGGGGCGTAGATACGCAGTATTTT
TRBJ1-5,few,TRBV19,-,CASSSSRDSNQPQHF,TGTGCCAGTAGTTCCTCCAGGGATAGCAATCAGCCCCAGCATTTT
TRBJ1-2,-,TRBV6-5,-,CASGDSGTHHYGYTF,TGTGCCAGCGGCGATTCCGGGACACACCACTATGGCTACACCTTC
TRBJ2-3,once,TRBV7-9,TRBD2,CASSLTRGGGPPDTQYF,TGTGCCAGCAGCTTAACACGTGGCGGGGGGCCCCCAGATACGCAGTATTTT
TRBJ2-7,-,TRBV7-9,-,CASTLSTGFSYEQYF,TGTGCCAGCACCTTATCTACAGGGTTCTCCTACGAGCAGTACTTC
TRBJ1-3,-,TRBV9,-,CASSVAPADSSGNTIYF,TGTGCCAGCAGCGTAGCCCCGGCGGACTCCTCTGGAAACACCATATATTTT
TRBJ2-3,-,TRBV5-1,TRBD1,CASSADRADTQYF,TGCGCCAGCAGCGCCGACAGGGCAGATACGCAGTATTTT
TRBJ2-3,once,TRBV29-1,-,CSEMTGADTQYF,TGCAGCGAAATGACAGGTGCAGATACGCAGTATTTT
TRBJ2-3,few,TRBV5-6,-,CASSLDSGTDTQYF,TGTGCCAGCAGCCTCGACTCGGGCACAGATACGCAGTATTTT
TRBJ2-5,-,TRBV6-6,TRBD1,CASSTGTGRETQYF,TGTGCCAGCAGTACGGGGACAGGGCGCGAGACCCAGTACTTC
TRBJ2-7,-,TRBV19,TRBD1,CASSKSDRDEQYF,TGTGCCAGTAGTAAATCAGACAGGGACGAGCAGTACTTC
TRBJ1-1,few,TRBV7-2,-,CASSVDLGSTEAFF,TGTGCCAGCAGCGTAGACCTGGGGAGCACTGAAGCTTTCTTT
TRBJ2-3,-,TRBV6-2/TRBV6-3,TRBD1,CASSPADRGLRTDTQYF,TGTGCCAGCAGTCCCGCCGACAGGGGGCTAAGGACAGATACGCAGTATTTT